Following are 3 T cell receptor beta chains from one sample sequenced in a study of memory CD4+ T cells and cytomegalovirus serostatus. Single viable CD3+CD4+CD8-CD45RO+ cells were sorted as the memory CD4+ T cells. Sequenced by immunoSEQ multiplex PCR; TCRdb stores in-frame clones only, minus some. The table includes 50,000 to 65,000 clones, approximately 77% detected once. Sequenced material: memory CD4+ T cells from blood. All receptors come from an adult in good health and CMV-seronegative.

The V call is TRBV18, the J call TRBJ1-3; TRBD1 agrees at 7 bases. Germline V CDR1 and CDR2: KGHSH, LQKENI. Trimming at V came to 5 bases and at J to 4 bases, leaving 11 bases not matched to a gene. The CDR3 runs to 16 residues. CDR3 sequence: CASSENRGENGNTIYF. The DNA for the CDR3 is TGTGCCAGCTCAGAAAACAGGGGAGAGAACGGAAACACCATATATTTT.

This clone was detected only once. The CDR3 sequence: CASSFQQGVRGYTF. CDR3 sequence (DNA): TGTGCCAGCAGCTTCCAACAGGGAGTACGTGGCTACACCTTC. This sequence joins TRBV11-2 and TRBJ1-2, with D perhaps matching TRBD1 (6 bases). Trimming left V 3 bases short and J 7 bases short, with 15 bases between. Germline-derived CDR1 and CDR2 are SGHAT and FQNNGV. The CDR3 covers 14 residues.

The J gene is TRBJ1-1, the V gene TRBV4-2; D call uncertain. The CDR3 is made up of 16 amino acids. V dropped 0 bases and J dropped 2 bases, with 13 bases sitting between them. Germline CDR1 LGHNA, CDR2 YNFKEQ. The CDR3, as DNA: TGTGCCAGCAGCCAAGAATCAGTCGGTTTAAACACTGAAGCTTTCTTT. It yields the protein CASSQESVGLNTEAFF.